The next 11 T cell receptor beta chains were all read from a single sample in a study of blood T cells in healthy people across ages. The authors ran a second PCR of 7 to 11 cycles using a sample-barcoded 5' primer and a J-beta primer mix. TCRdb fed the 5' RACE reads into MiXCR, producing one record per CDR3 protein. Of about 1.8 million distinct CDR3 sequences in the sample, just under 50% were seen once. The specimen sequenced was blood. The receptor set was obtained from a woman aged 40 to 55 in good health.

This clonotype occurred a few times. CDR3 loop: CASSYRITGEQYF. CDR3 nucleotide sequence: TGTGCCAGCAGTTACCGGATCACGGGCGAGCAGTACTTC. The V gene is TRBV6-6, the J gene TRBJ2-5; D unclear. The J call is uncertain, as TRBJ2-7 better fits the DNA end. Germline V gives CDR1 MNHNY, CDR2 SVGAGI (reference sequence). This CDR3 comprises 13 residues.

V and J are TRBV5-1 and TRBJ2-4; a possible D gene is TRBD1 (5 bases). The J call may be faulty, since TRBJ2-7 better matches the DNA end. The CDR3 contains 15 residues. CDR1 SGHRS and CDR2 YFSETQ come from the germline V gene. The CDR3, as DNA: TGCGCCAGCAGCTTCACCGGATCACAGGCCTACGAGCAGTACGTC. Its translation is CASSFTGSQAYEQYV.

J is TRBJ1-1 and V is TRBV4-1; D is undetermined. The CDR3 runs to 13 residues. The V end lost 3 bases, the J end lost 3 bases, and 8 bases lay between the germline ends. CDR1 and CDR2 (germline): MGHRA, YSYEKL. The CDR3 DNA sequence: TGCGCCAGCAGCCAGGGCCCCGACACTGAAGCTTTCTTT. Residues: CASSQGPDTEAFF.

V gene TRBV6-5 combines with J gene TRBJ1-1; no reliable D call. This CDR3 has 10 residues. Per the germline V gene, CDR1 is MNHEY and CDR2 is SVGAGI. V gave up 7 bases and J gave up 9 bases, with 9 bases separating them. As DNA, the CDR3 is TGTGCCAGCAAAGGGCAGAAAGCTTTCTTT. Translated, it gives CASKGQKAFF.

The count of this clonotype is one. This sequence joins TRBV20-1 and TRBJ2-5; 14 positions agree with TRBD2. Germline trimming cut 5 bases from V and 0 bases from J; bases unmatched to any gene: 5. Looked up from germline, CDR1 is DFQATT and CDR2 is SNEGSKA (reference sequence). The CDR3 contains 16 residues. CDR3 in DNA: TGCAGTGCTCCTCGGACTAGCGGGGGGTACCAAGAGACCCAGTACTTC. Encoded protein: CSAPRTSGGYQETQYF.

This clonotype was counted a few times. The chain employs TRBV15 and TRBJ2-7; 7 bases match TRBD1. This CDR3 has 13 amino acids. CDR1 and CDR2 from the germline V gene are LNHNV and YYDKDF (reference sequence). V lost 1 base, J lost 6 bases, and 3 bases stayed unmatched. The CDR3 sequence is CATSRGDRAEQYF. CDR3 coding DNA: TGTGCCACCAGCAGAGGCGACAGGGCCGAGCAGTACTTC. Based on the CDR3 plus reference TRBV15 and TRBJ2-7, the full variable domain is DAMVIQNPRYQVTQFGKPVTLSCSQTLNHNVMYWYQQKSSQAPKLLFHYYDKDFNNEADTPDNFQSRRPNTSFCFLDIRSPGLGDTAMYLCATSRGDRAEQYFGPGTRLTVT.

This clonotype was detected a few times. The V gene is TRBV5-1, the J gene TRBJ2-5, with TRBD1 identical over 7 bases. Germline V gives CDR1 SGHRS, CDR2 YFSETQ. CDR3 length: 13 amino acids. With 6 bases clipped from V and 1 base from J, the junction kept 3 bases outside the gene matches. The CDR3 spells CASKGQAQETQYF. In DNA form, the CDR3 reads TGCGCCAGCAAAGGACAGGCCCAAGAGACCCAGTACTTC.

The rearrangement joins TRBV29-1 to TRBJ1-2; no reliable D call. Between the trimmed V and J ends, which lost 6 bases and 1 base, there was a span of 9 bases. This CDR3 is 12 amino acids long. Germline loops: CDR1 SQVTM, CDR2 ANQGSEA. In DNA form, the CDR3 reads TGCAGCGTGGGGTCGAATAACTATGGCTACACCTTC. Protein sequence: CSVGSNNYGYTF. Complete variable domain (other parts from reference TRBV29-1 and TRBJ1-2): SAVISQKPSRDICQRGTSLTIQCQVDSQVTMMFWYRQQPGQSLTLIATANQGSEATYESGFVIDKFPISRPNLTFSTLTVSNMSPEDSSIYLCSVGSNNYGYTFGSGTRLTVV.

The chain couples TRBV29-1 to TRBJ1-2; TRBD1 might be the D (6 bases). Germline loops: CDR1 SQVTM, CDR2 ANQGSEA. V shed 4 bases and J shed 6 bases, with 15 bases lying between them. The CDR3 is made up of 13 amino acids. The CDR3: CSVAPQGNDGYTF. CDR3 DNA sequence: TGCAGCGTTGCTCCACAGGGTAATGATGGCTACACCTTC. Combining the CDR3 with reference TRBV29-1 and TRBJ1-2 gives the whole variable domain SAVISQKPSRDICQRGTSLTIQCQVDSQVTMMFWYRQQPGQSLTLIATANQGSEATYESGFVIDKFPISRPNLTFSTLTVSNMSPEDSSIYLCSVAPQGNDGYTFGSGTRLTVV.

The chain carries TRBV12-3 or TRBV12-4 and TRBJ2-2, with D tentatively TRBD2 (5 bases). Trimming left V 5 bases short and J 5 bases short, with 12 bases between. The CDR3 is 14 residues long. The CDR3 spells CASSPEPGTGELFF. The CDR3 bases are TGTGCCAGCAGTCCAGAACCGGGGACCGGGGAGCTGTTTTTT.

The chain recombines TRBV10-3 with TRBJ1-2; 12 bases are shared with TRBD1. This CDR3 region has 16 residues. In germline, CDR1 is ENHRY, CDR2 SYGVKD. The J segment lost 4 bases and the V segment lost 3 bases, leaving 6 bases of the junction unmatched. CDR3 protein: CAISERDRGRIYGYTF. Here the CDR3 DNA reads TGTGCCATCAGTGAAAGGGACAGGGGGCGAATCTATGGCTACACCTTC.